This T cell receptor beta chain is from a study of T cell responses to AZD1222 COVID-19 vaccine. Assay: immunoSEQ multiplex PCR; the TCRdb copy retains only in-frame clones and omits some. The sample shows approximately 150,000 clones, more than 85% of them seen only once. The V gene lost 5 bases and the J gene lost 7 bases, with 12 bases spanning the gap. Germline V CDR1 and CDR2: MGHDK, SYGVNS. The CDR3 spans 13 residues. The TCR sequence derives from an adult in good health. This chain links TRBV25-1 with TRBJ2-1; weak D call: TRBD1 (5 bases). Source: peripheral blood, taken on day 0 of AZD1222 vaccination. The CDR3 loop reads CASSLMGPNEQFF. CDR3 in DNA: TGTGCCAGCAGTTTAATGGGGCCAAATGAGCAGTTCTTC.